This entry features one T cell receptor (beta chain) sequence. The germline gives CDR1 LGHDT, CDR2 YNNKEL (reference sequence). The CDR3 is 13 amino acids. Trimming pared 5 bases from V and 1 base from J, leaving 8 bases between. This sample is part of a study of blood T cell repertoires in COVID-19. Residents of about two dozen US areas, aged roughly 18 to 90 years, made up the participants. Self-reported history from a screening survey and questionnaire set each donor's cohort. Among Cohort 3 donors, those recovered had two negative PCRs, clearance, or symptom resolution. Per the original data handling: From reference gene primer amplification, estimates of nucleated cell counts were derived. Assay: immunoSEQ multiplex PCR; the TCRdb copy retains only in-frame clones and omits some. Clone size and V and J calls were adopted from that table, with D and trimming inferred from the DNA. Of more than 250,000 clones listed, roughly 85% are singletons.

The specimen sequenced was PBMCs or T cells enriched from blood (not recorded which). This clonotype was obtained from a woman aged 30 to 39 who had recovered from COVID-19. The chain couples TRBV3-1 (or the pseudogene TRBV3-2) to TRBJ1-1, with D unresolved. CDR3 amino acids: CASSTQRNTEAFF. CDR3 sequence (DNA): TGTGCCAGCAGCACCCAGCGGAACACTGAAGCTTTCTTT.